This TCR beta chain was sequenced for a study of shared clonotypes between healthy human individuals (dated by TCRdb to 2020 to 2021). Regarding the research as a whole: A couple of women and a few men aged 18 to 49 years were included in the cohort. Different laboratories and diverse techniques were used to prepare libraries and sequence TCR repertoires, to increase sequencing depth and limit assay-specific biases. The study deeply sequenced blood TCR repertoires of about five healthy adults to estimate repertoire size and the extent of clonotype sharing between individuals. Leukapheresis yielded between about 0.8 and 8.9 billion PBMCs per donor. For each donor, three plates each were used for CD4 naive and CD4 memory, two plates were used for CD8 naive, and one plate was used for CD8 memory. What the work shows at the level of the full study, not this receptor alone: Sampling was restricted to blood, and TCR repertoires in tissue are likely to differ from TCR repertoires in blood. Naive subsets generally had larger estimated clonotype richness than memory subsets did. Clonotypes shared by all four sorted-subset donors showed higher generation probabilities than non-shared clonotypes. When four donors were compared, the shared fraction of clonotypes was around 5.1% for naive CD4, roughly 3.3% for naive CD8, 2.3% for memory CD4, and about 0.36% for memory CD8. Because the study included only a small number of donors, the genetic and exposure-history diversity represented was limited. Based on pairwise subsampling, the degree of clonotype sharing among donors was expected to be affected by sequencing depth. Incomplete sequencing was indicated by rarefaction of sorted-subset datasets, despite the large sequencing depth.

A word on this clone: Its antigen specificity is not known. Base qualities were left out, and no much larger clone turns up one base away.

The donors were healthy, HIV-negative adults who had no recently reported acute infections or vaccinations. Only Caucasian adults living in Nashville, Tennessee, USA were represented among the donors. CD8 memory samples combined magnetically selected CD45RO+ cells with CCR7-negative CD45RA+ effector memory (TemRA) cells. Blood was collected by leukapheresis, and PBMCs were isolated by Ficoll-Histopaque density gradient centrifugation and then cryopreserved in liquid nitrogen vapor phase. Analytical flow cytometry was used to check the purity and quantity of each magnetically sorted T cell population. Genomic DNA was isolated from every sorted fraction and measured by UV absorbance on a Nanodrop 2000c. Using the deep immunoSEQ assay, multiplex PCR amplified TCR CDR3 regions from genomic DNA. Extracted genomic DNA from each cell subset was spread evenly across all wells of several immunoSEQ 96-well plates, with each plate serving as a replicate. Each replicate PCR for sorted subsets received approximately 200 ng genomic DNA, equal to about 30,000 T cell genomes. The purified libraries were quantified using a Qubit 3.0 fluorometer, sized with a Bioanalyzer 2100, and then quantified again using the KAPA Library Quantification kit. Every immunoSEQ 96-well plate was sequenced on a dedicated single-read 150-cycle Illumina NextSeq 550 flow cell. As for the original processing: Because the immunoSEQ output held only junctional sequences and lacked quality scores, the filtering could not match the filtering applied to full-length reads. To assign V/J genes and CDR3, sequences were annotated against IMGT germline references using PyIR, a Python wrapper for IgBLAST v1.9. Reads were filtered out if the reads had weak V/J assignments (E-value above 1e-6), no CDR3, stop codons, out-of-frame junctions, or ambiguous translated residues. V3J clonotypes were defined by identical inferred V gene, J gene, and CDR3 amino acid sequence. Percentage overlap between repertoires was calculated by dividing the number of shared unique clonotypes by the size of the smaller repertoire. RTK rarefaction, the Chao1 estimator, and Recon v2.1 estimates of unobserved clonotypes were used to assess repertoire richness. For all TCRbeta clonotypes obtained by the gDNA method from a few donors, generation probabilities were computed with OLGA. TCRdb re-hosts the immuneACCESS table, in-frame sequences only. Its copies lack some clones; in the studies checked, an unresolved V gene accounts for under half of them, and the cause for the rest is not known. The V and J calls and clone size come from that table; D and trimming were worked out from the DNA. Within this sample are roughly 700,000 clones, with 90% of them counted one time only. The ten largest clonotypes hold 34% of the sample.

The receptor was isolated from a man between 18 and 29 years old in good health. Some clones in this sample may be carry-over from other donors' samples. The sequencing input was memory CD8+ T cells from PBMCs. Interpreted using the paper, the cell subset or site label stands for: CD45RO+ cells pooled with CCR7-negative TemRA cells.

Read as DNA, the sequence is TGTGCCAGCAGCACTGGACAGGGCTTAGCTAACTATGGCTACACCTTC. It is translated as CASSTGQGLANYGYTF. The sequence links TRBV7-9 to TRBJ1-2; 8 middle bases align to TRBD1. The CDR3 contains 16 residues, cysteine and phenylalanine counted. Just CDR3 DNA is preserved here, 48 bases in frame from base 1. V ends up 5 bases short and J 0 bases short, with an unmatched junction base count of 8. Sequences SEHNR (CDR1) and FQNEAQ (CDR2) are obtained from the germline V gene (reference sequence).